Below, 16 T cell receptor beta chains from the same sample are listed, as sequenced in a study of metastatic and nonmetastatic thyroid tumors. Thyroid surgery was preceded by no treatment in any patient. TCRdb reprocessed the PCR reads via MiXCR. The table shows 35,000 to 45,000 clones, with 9% to 14% occurring only once. The sequenced sample was blood. All receptors come from a male donor with papillary thyroid cancer or a benign thyroid nodule (not recorded which). Some clones in this sample may be carry-over from other donors' samples.

Of note for this clone: A read error may explain this, as a much larger clone is one base away. The sample has other DNA sequences that encode this CDR3 too. The rearrangement uses TRBV10-3 and TRBJ2-5, with 13 bases that match TRBD2. The CDR3 length is 16 residues. In germline, CDR1 is ENHRY, CDR2 SYGVKD. J was trimmed by 5 bases and V by 3 bases; bases with no gene match: 6. As DNA, the CDR3 is TGTGCCATCAGTGAAACTAGCGGGAGGGCTCAGGAGACCCAGTACTTC. This translates into CAISETSGRAQETQYF.

Ten or more counts support this clone. V and J are TRBV4-1 and TRBJ1-1; 8 bases are a match to TRBD1. V dropped 4 bases and J dropped 3; count of bases not matched to a gene: 4. The germline gives CDR1 MGHRA, CDR2 YSYEKL. The CDR3 is made up of 14 amino acids. The CDR3 protein is CASSRGQGHTEAFF. The CDR3 DNA reads as TGCGCCAGCAGCCGAGGACAGGGTCACACTGAAGCTTTCTTT.

A few counts support this clone. At one of its ends the junction is not consistent with the germline gene, which may arise from a read error. The chain couples TRBV12-3 or TRBV12-4 to TRBJ2-7; D assignment may be TRBD1 or TRBD2 (6 bases each). The CDR3 has 13 residues. CDR3 loop: CASSFTGAEEHYF. DNA for the CDR3: TGTGCCAGCAGTTTTACGGGGGCAGAAGAGCATTACTTC.

The CDR3 region is CASSQDGTGGETQYF. The CDR3 nucleotides are TGCGCCAGCAGCCAAGATGGGACAGGAGGGGAGACCCAGTACTTC. The chain has TRBV4-1 and TRBJ2-5, with 8 bases aligning to TRBD1. CDR1 and CDR2 from the germline V gene are MGHRA and YSYEKL. This CDR3 spans 15 amino acids. The J segment lost 5 bases and the V segment lost 0 bases, leaving 5 bases of the junction unmatched.

The J gene is TRBJ1-1, the V gene TRBV4-3; TRBD1 agrees at 8 bases. Germline V gene data show CDR1 as LGHNA and CDR2 as YSLEER. V lost 4 bases to trimming and J lost 3 bases; unmatched junction nucleotides: 10. The length of the CDR3 is 16 residues. CDR3 bases: TGCGCCAGCAGCCTTCGACAGGGGCCAGGCGACACTGAAGCTTTCTTT. This gives the protein CASSLRQGPGDTEAFF.

This clone was seen many times. V usage is TRBV20-1 and J usage is TRBJ2-1; TRBD2 matches 11 bases. Germline V gene data show CDR1 as DFQATT and CDR2 as SNEGSKA (reference sequence). V dropped 6 bases and J dropped 7; count of bases not matched to a gene: 20. The CDR3 sequence is 18 residues long. CDR3 coding DNA: TGCAGTGCCGATCCCGGGACTAGCGGAGCCGTAGGTCTGAATGAGCAGTTCTTC. Protein sequence: CSADPGTSGAVGLNEQFF.

There are a few counts of this clone. This rearrangement joins TRBV28 to TRBJ1-2; D gene uncertain. The CDR3 is 11 amino acids. Germline CDR1 reads MDHEN; CDR2 reads SYDVKM. DNA of the CDR3: TGTGTGTTGTCGGCTAACTATGGCTACACCTTC. Protein sequence: CVLSANYGYTF.

This clone was counted a few times. An end of the junction does not agree with germline; a read error may underlie this. The rearrangement links TRBV6-2 or TRBV6-3 to TRBJ1-5; no reliable D call. The V gene's germline CDR1 is MNHEY and CDR2 SVGEGT. CDR3 length equals 15 residues. The CDR3 here is CASSLLPGSNQLQHF. The CDR3 coding sequence is TGTGCCAGCAGTCTCCTGCCGGGTAGCAATCAGCTCCAGCATTTT.

This chain connects TRBV27 to TRBJ2-7, with D hard to call. Trimming pared 6 bases from V and 2 bases from J, leaving 14 bases between. This CDR3 comprises 14 residues. The germline V gene has CDR1 MNHEY and CDR2 SMNVEV (reference sequence). The CDR3 spells CASSFTICTYEQYF. CDR3 sequence (DNA): TGTGCCAGCAGCTTCACTATCTGCACCTACGAGCAGTACTTC.

At least ten counts were recorded for this clone. This sequence joins TRBV7-2 and TRBJ2-7; 9 bases line up with TRBD1. This CDR3 spans 15 amino acids. The germline V gene has CDR1 SGHTA and CDR2 FQGNSA. Trimming removed 1 base from V and 2 bases from J; junction bases left unmatched: 3. CDR3 sequence reads: CASSLEGTGTYEQYF. Written as DNA, the CDR3 is TGTGCCAGCAGCTTAGAAGGGACAGGGACCTACGAGCAGTACTTC.

This clone was counted many times. The rearrangement links TRBV5-5 to TRBJ1-4; tentatively, D is TRBD1 (6 bases). The CDR3 has 14 residues. V lost 4 bases and J lost 8, with 15 bases in between. Per germline, CDR1 SGHKS and CDR2 YYEKEE (reference sequence). As DNA, the CDR3 is TGTGCCAGCAGCCTAACAGGGCCCGCAGAAAAACTGTTTTTT. This codes for CASSLTGPAEKLFF.

This clone was seen a single time. At one end the junction does not follow the germline gene, possibly because of a read error. V usage is TRBV5-4 and J usage is TRBJ2-7; D is unresolved. The germline V gene has CDR1 SGHNT and CDR2 YYREEE (reference sequence). CDR3 length equals 11 residues. The CDR3 region is CANSLGYEQYF. Here the CDR3 DNA reads TGTGCCAACAGCTTGGGCTACGAGCAGTACTTC.

The chain links TRBV6-2 or TRBV6-3 to TRBJ2-7; D is unclear. Trimming removed 0 bases from V and 0 bases from J, with 9 bases in between. The CDR3 extends over 15 amino acids. Per the germline V gene, CDR1 is MNHEY and CDR2 is SVGEGT. The CDR3 reads CASSYSSWNSYEQYF. The CDR3 bases are TGTGCCAGCAGTTACTCCAGCTGGAACTCCTACGAGCAGTACTTC.

Turning to this clone: A much larger clone differs by one base, so this may be a read error. The CDR3 DNA reads TGTGCCTGCTCCCCAGGGAATGGGGTGTTGTTGGGTCAGCCCCAGCATTTT. This gives the protein CACSPGNGVLLGQPQHF. The rearrangement joins TRBV30 to TRBJ1-5, with D perhaps TRBD1 (5 bases). With 6 bases removed from V and 6 bases from J, the gap between germline ends came to 27 bases. The germline V gene has CDR1 GTSNPN and CDR2 SVGIG (reference sequence). The CDR3 has 17 amino acids.

The V gene is TRBV3-1, the J gene TRBJ2-6; no clear D. Per germline, CDR1 LGHDT and CDR2 YNNKEL (reference sequence). The CDR3 sequence is 18 residues long. V lost 0 bases and J lost 1, with 13 bases in between. CDR3 loop: CASSQEGIITSGANVLTF. CDR3 bases: TGTGCCAGCAGCCAAGAAGGAATAATTACGTCTGGGGCCAACGTCCTGACTTTC.

Of note for this clone: A much bigger clone sits one base away, suggesting this may be a read error. V usage is TRBV9 and J usage is TRBJ2-3, with a weak D call TRBD2 (7 bases). The CDR3 is 14 amino acids. Germline V gene sequence: CDR1 SGDLS, CDR2 YYNGEE. The V and J ends lost 9 bases and 8 bases respectively, with 22 bases between them. The CDR3 spells CAIAPGGESGTQYF. CDR3 nucleotides: TGTGCCATCGCGCCGGGGGGCGAATCGGGTACGCAGTATTTT. The complete variable domain, with remaining parts taken from reference TRBV9 and TRBJ2-3, reads DSGVTQTPKHLITATGQRVTLRCSPRSGDLSVYWYQQSLDQGLQFLIQYYNGEERAKGNILERFSAQQFPDLHSELNLSSLELGDSALYFCAIAPGGESGTQYFGPGTRLTVL.